This TCR beta chain originates from a study of control samples from healthy donors and cancer patients. The sample holds a few counts of this clone. CDR1 and CDR2 from the germline V gene are MGHRA and YSYEKL. This CDR3 has 13 amino acids. With 0 bases removed from V and 7 bases from J, the gap between germline ends came to 9 bases. Sequenced by immunoSEQ multiplex PCR; TCRdb stores in-frame clones only, minus some. Among approximately 90,000 clones listed, approximately 86% were seen once. This TCR was sampled from a man aged 25 to 45 in good health. The chain uses TRBV4-1 and TRBJ1-1; D ambiguous. Sequenced: blood. CDR3: CASSQEGRHEAFF. In DNA form, the CDR3 reads TGCGCCAGCAGCCAAGAAGGCAGGCATGAAGCTTTCTTT.